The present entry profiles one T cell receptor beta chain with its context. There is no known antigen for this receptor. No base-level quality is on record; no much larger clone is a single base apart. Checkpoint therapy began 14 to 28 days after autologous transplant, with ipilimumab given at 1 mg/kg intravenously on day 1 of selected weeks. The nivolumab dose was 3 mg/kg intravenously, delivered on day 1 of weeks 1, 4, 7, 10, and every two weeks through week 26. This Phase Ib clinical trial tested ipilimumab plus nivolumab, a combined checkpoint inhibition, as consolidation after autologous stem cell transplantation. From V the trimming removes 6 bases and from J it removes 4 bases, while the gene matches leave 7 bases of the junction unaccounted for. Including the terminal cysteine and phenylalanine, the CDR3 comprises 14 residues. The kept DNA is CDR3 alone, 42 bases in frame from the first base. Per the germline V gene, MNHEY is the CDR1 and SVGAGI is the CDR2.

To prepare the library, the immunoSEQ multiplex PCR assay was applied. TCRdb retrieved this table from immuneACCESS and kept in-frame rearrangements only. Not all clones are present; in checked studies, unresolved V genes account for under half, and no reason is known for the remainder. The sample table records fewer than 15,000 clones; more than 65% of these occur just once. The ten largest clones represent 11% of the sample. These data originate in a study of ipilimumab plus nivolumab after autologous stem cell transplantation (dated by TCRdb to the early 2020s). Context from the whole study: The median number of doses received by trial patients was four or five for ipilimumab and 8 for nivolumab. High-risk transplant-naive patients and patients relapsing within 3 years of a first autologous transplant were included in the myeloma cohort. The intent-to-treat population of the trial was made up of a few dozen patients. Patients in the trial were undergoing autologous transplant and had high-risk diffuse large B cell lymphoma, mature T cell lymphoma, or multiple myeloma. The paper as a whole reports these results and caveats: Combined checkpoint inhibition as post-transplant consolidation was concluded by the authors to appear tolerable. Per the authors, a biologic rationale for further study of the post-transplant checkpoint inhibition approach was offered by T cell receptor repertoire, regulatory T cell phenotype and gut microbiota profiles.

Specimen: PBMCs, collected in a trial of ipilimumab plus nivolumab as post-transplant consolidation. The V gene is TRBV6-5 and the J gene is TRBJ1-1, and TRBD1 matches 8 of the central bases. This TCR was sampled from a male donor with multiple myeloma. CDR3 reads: CASSVLTGGTEAFF. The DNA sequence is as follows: TGTGCCAGCAGCGTACTTACAGGGGGCACTGAAGCTTTCTTT.